The 17 T cell receptor beta chains presented below share a single source sample, sequenced in a study of blood T cell repertoires in COVID-19. Profiling relied on immunoSEQ multiplex PCR, and the TCRdb table lists in-frame clones only, not all of them. The sample includes a few hundred thousand clones, about 88% of them seen just once. Sequencing was performed on peripheral blood. These TCRs come from a man between 65 and 85 years old with acute or convalescent COVID-19.

The chain uses TRBV6-5 and TRBJ2-1, with 9 bases identical to TRBD1. In germline, CDR1 is MNHEY, CDR2 SVGAGI. This CDR3 has 15 amino acids. The V gene end was trimmed by 8 bases and the J gene end by 6 bases; junction bases not matched to a gene: 11. The CDR3 DNA is TGTGCCAGCGATTGGGGACAGGGTGAGGTCAATGAGCAGTTCTTC. Its protein is CASDWGQGEVNEQFF.

This clone showed up just a few times. The chain employs TRBV30 and TRBJ1-1; perhaps TRBD1 as D (5 bases). The V end was cut by 5 bases, the J end by 4 bases, with 23 bases between. The CDR3 covers 16 residues. CDR1 and CDR2 from the germline V gene are GTSNPN and SVGIG (reference sequence). The CDR3 region has the DNA TGTGCCTGGTCCTCCCGGGGACTTACCCGGGGCACTGAAGCTTTCTTT. This translates into CAWSSRGLTRGTEAFF.

This clone has a handful of counts. The V call is TRBV28, the J call TRBJ1-5, with D hard to call. The CDR3 length is 14 residues. V lost 6 bases and J lost 7, with 16 bases in between. Germline V gene data show CDR1 as MDHEN and CDR2 as SYDVKM. The CDR3 region has the DNA TGTGCCAGCAGCAATCCGACCCGAGGACAGCCCCAGCATTTT. Its protein is CASSNPTRGQPQHF.

This chain uses TRBV7-9 with TRBJ2-7; D is possibly TRBD2 (7 bases). V gave up 5 bases and J gave up 5 bases, with 19 bases separating them. The CDR3 totals 15 residues. CDR1 is SEHNR and CDR2 is FQNEAQ in the germline V gene (reference sequence). As DNA, the CDR3 is TGTGCCAGCAGCCTCGAGATGGGGGGGCCAAACGAGCAGTACTTC. It yields the protein CASSLEMGGPNEQYF.

V and J are TRBV19 and TRBJ1-2; D uncertain. The germline gives CDR1 LNHDA, CDR2 SQIVND (reference sequence). The germline V and J ends were trimmed by 5 bases and 4 bases, with 17 bases remaining between them. The length of the CDR3 is 15 residues. CDR3 in DNA: TGTGCCAGTAGTTTATTGGTACAGCCCACCTATGGCTACACCTTC. It specifies CASSLLVQPTYGYTF. The whole variable domain, remainder taken from reference TRBV19 and TRBJ1-2, is DGGITQSPKYLFRKEGQNVTLSCEQNLNHDAMYWYRQDPGQGLRLIYYSQIVNDFQKGDIAEGYSVSREKKESFPLTVTSAQKNPTAFYLCASSLLVQPTYGYTFGSGTRLTVV.

This clone was seen a few times. The chain couples TRBV3-1 (or the pseudogene TRBV3-2) to TRBJ2-2, with TRBD2 identical over 9 bases. The V segment lost 1 base and the J segment 3 bases; nucleotides outside the gene matches: 6. Germline V gene data show CDR1 as LGHDT and CDR2 as YNNKEL (reference sequence). This CDR3 contains 17 residues. The CDR3 DNA sequence: TGTGCCAGCAGCCAAGGTACAGCGGGAGGTTACACCGGGGAGCTGTTTTTT. This translates into CASSQGTAGGYTGELFF.

The chain combines TRBV2 with TRBJ2-1; D gene unclear. V lost 3 bases to trimming and J lost 0 bases, with 9 bases between them. Germline CDR1 reads SNHLY; CDR2 reads FYNNEI. CDR3 size: 15 residues. The CDR3 here is CASSDAMSSYNEQFF. Here the CDR3 DNA reads TGTGCCAGCAGTGACGCCATGAGCTCCTACAATGAGCAGTTCTTC.

This clone is a singleton in its sample. The V and J genes are TRBV10-3 and TRBJ1-1; 9 nucleotides align to TRBD1. The V and J ends lost 8 bases and 3 bases, in that order; junction bases with no gene match: 7. The CDR3 runs 14 residues. CDR1 is ENHRY, CDR2 SYGVKD, per germline. DNA of the CDR3: TGTGCCATCTCCACAGGGGGCGCGGACACTGAAGCTTTCTTT. This codes for CAISTGGADTEAFF.

The chain recombines TRBV5-1 with TRBJ2-5; the D gene is possibly TRBD2 (5 bases). This CDR3 has 15 amino acids. The ends were cut back, 0 bases at V and 7 bases at J, with 16 bases in the middle. Germline values: CDR1 SGHRS, CDR2 YFSETQ. The CDR3 sequence is CASSLATRSGRTQYF. In nucleotides, the CDR3 is TGCGCCAGCAGCTTGGCCACCCGGTCGGGGAGGACCCAGTACTTC.

The chain has TRBV20-1 and TRBJ1-1; D is ambiguous. CDR1 is DFQATT, CDR2 SNEGSKA, per germline (reference sequence). CDR3 length: 12 amino acids. V was clipped by 3 bases and J by 11 bases, with 16 bases between them. CDR3 loop: CSASAQAYDAFF. The CDR3 nucleotides read TGCAGTGCTAGTGCGCAGGCTTACGATGCTTTCTTT.

The CDR3: CASSIMGGFSYEQYF. CDR3 DNA sequence: TGTGCCAGTAGTATTATGGGCGGGTTCTCCTACGAGCAGTACTTC. This chain uses TRBV19 with TRBJ2-7; D is perhaps TRBD2 (5 bases). The V gene lost 3 bases and the J gene lost 0 bases, with 12 bases spanning the gap. The germline V gene has CDR1 LNHDA and CDR2 SQIVND (reference sequence). This CDR3 region has 15 residues.

J is TRBJ2-1 and V is TRBV3-1 (or the pseudogene TRBV3-2); the match to TRBD2 covers 7 bases. The CDR3 sequence is 15 residues long. Trimming cost V 5 bases and J 0 bases; bases outside gene matches: 4. The germline V gene has CDR1 LGHDT and CDR2 YNNKEL (reference sequence). The CDR3 nucleotides read TGTGCCAGCAGCAGGAGGACTAGCTCCTACAATGAGCAGTTCTTC. Amino acid sequence: CASSRRTSSYNEQFF.

In the case of this clone: Without the conserved terminal phenylalanine or tryptophan, this CDR3 likely stems from a read error. Because the CDR3's place on the DNA is in doubt, the DNA is left out and the CDR3 is given as listed by TCRdb. The chain combines TRBV29-1 with TRBJ2-7; the D segment call TRBD2 is taken from the table without a DNA check. Germline V gene sequence: CDR1 SQVTM, CDR2 ANQGSEA. The CDR3 has 13 residues if both end residues are counted. CDR3 sequence reads: CSVGDGGSTSSTL.

The V gene is TRBV3-1 (or the pseudogene TRBV3-2), the J gene TRBJ2-1; D remains ambiguous. Looked up from germline, CDR1 is LGHDT and CDR2 is YNNKEL (reference sequence). There are 12 residues in the CDR3. The V end was cut by 4 bases, the J end by 5 bases, with 6 bases between. CDR3: CASSRTDNEQFF. The CDR3 DNA reads TGTGCCAGCAGCCGAACAGACAATGAGCAGTTCTTC.

V gene TRBV27 combines with J gene TRBJ2-2; 8 bases map to TRBD2. The J segment lost 5 bases and the V segment lost 3 bases, leaving 5 bases of the junction unmatched. The germline V gene encodes CDR1 MNHEY and CDR2 SMNVEV (reference sequence). The CDR3 length is 15 residues. This chain's CDR3 is CASSFRAGATGELFF. CDR3 sequence (DNA): TGTGCCAGCAGTTTTAGAGCGGGAGCAACCGGGGAGCTGTTTTTT.

V gene TRBV5-1 combines with J gene TRBJ2-7, with 7 bases fitting TRBD1. Germline trimming cut 2 bases from V and 2 bases from J; bases unmatched to any gene: 7. The CDR3 consists of 15 residues. Germline assignment: CDR1 SGHRS and CDR2 YFSETQ. CDR3 coding DNA: TGCGCCAGCAGCTTAACGGGACAGATTACCTACGAGCAGTACTTC. This sequence encodes CASSLTGQITYEQYF.

This clone has just one count. The chain employs TRBV11-2 and TRBJ1-6; TRBD1 is a possible D gene (6 bases). The CDR3 extends over 12 amino acids. Trimming left V 1 base short and J 11 bases short, with 6 bases between. Germline CDR1 is SGHAT and CDR2 is FQNNGV. This chain's CDR3 is CASSLGGPPLHF. CDR3 DNA: TGTGCCAGCAGCTTAGGGGGGCCACCCCTCCACTTT.